This TCR beta chain was profiled in a study of beta chain features in type 1 diabetes. In germline, CDR1 is GTSNPN, CDR2 SVGIG (reference sequence). V dropped 3 bases and J dropped 2 bases, with 11 bases sitting between them. CDR3 length equals 14 residues. Overall study findings and caveats: TCRB CDR3 length was moderately but significantly reduced in all four CD4+ subsets of Type 1 diabetes patients.

All of the isolated RNA was reverse transcribed, so expressed TCRB transcripts were sequenced. The data were produced by immunoSEQ multiplex PCR, yet TCRdb's version contains in-frame clones alone and is incomplete. Found here are around 710,000 clones, about an eighth of them singletons; the top ten hold around 0.12%. About this clone itself: Its cognate antigen is unknown.

The sequence came from a man younger than 40 with type 1 diabetes. The rearrangement links TRBV30 to TRBJ1-3, with D maybe TRBD1 (5 bases). The material sequenced was naive CD4+ T cells from blood. The chain's CDR3 is CAWRERQTGNTIYF. The CDR3 nucleotides are TGTGCCTGGAGGGAGAGACAGACTGGAAACACCATATATTTT. The full variable domain, in which reference TRBV30 and TRBJ1-3 provide the parts outside the CDR3, is SQTIHQWPATLVQPVGSPLSLECTVEGTSNPNLYWYRQAAGRGLQLLFYSVGIGQISSEVPQNLSASRPQDRQFILSSKKLLLSDSGFYLCAWRERQTGNTIYFGEGSWLTVV.